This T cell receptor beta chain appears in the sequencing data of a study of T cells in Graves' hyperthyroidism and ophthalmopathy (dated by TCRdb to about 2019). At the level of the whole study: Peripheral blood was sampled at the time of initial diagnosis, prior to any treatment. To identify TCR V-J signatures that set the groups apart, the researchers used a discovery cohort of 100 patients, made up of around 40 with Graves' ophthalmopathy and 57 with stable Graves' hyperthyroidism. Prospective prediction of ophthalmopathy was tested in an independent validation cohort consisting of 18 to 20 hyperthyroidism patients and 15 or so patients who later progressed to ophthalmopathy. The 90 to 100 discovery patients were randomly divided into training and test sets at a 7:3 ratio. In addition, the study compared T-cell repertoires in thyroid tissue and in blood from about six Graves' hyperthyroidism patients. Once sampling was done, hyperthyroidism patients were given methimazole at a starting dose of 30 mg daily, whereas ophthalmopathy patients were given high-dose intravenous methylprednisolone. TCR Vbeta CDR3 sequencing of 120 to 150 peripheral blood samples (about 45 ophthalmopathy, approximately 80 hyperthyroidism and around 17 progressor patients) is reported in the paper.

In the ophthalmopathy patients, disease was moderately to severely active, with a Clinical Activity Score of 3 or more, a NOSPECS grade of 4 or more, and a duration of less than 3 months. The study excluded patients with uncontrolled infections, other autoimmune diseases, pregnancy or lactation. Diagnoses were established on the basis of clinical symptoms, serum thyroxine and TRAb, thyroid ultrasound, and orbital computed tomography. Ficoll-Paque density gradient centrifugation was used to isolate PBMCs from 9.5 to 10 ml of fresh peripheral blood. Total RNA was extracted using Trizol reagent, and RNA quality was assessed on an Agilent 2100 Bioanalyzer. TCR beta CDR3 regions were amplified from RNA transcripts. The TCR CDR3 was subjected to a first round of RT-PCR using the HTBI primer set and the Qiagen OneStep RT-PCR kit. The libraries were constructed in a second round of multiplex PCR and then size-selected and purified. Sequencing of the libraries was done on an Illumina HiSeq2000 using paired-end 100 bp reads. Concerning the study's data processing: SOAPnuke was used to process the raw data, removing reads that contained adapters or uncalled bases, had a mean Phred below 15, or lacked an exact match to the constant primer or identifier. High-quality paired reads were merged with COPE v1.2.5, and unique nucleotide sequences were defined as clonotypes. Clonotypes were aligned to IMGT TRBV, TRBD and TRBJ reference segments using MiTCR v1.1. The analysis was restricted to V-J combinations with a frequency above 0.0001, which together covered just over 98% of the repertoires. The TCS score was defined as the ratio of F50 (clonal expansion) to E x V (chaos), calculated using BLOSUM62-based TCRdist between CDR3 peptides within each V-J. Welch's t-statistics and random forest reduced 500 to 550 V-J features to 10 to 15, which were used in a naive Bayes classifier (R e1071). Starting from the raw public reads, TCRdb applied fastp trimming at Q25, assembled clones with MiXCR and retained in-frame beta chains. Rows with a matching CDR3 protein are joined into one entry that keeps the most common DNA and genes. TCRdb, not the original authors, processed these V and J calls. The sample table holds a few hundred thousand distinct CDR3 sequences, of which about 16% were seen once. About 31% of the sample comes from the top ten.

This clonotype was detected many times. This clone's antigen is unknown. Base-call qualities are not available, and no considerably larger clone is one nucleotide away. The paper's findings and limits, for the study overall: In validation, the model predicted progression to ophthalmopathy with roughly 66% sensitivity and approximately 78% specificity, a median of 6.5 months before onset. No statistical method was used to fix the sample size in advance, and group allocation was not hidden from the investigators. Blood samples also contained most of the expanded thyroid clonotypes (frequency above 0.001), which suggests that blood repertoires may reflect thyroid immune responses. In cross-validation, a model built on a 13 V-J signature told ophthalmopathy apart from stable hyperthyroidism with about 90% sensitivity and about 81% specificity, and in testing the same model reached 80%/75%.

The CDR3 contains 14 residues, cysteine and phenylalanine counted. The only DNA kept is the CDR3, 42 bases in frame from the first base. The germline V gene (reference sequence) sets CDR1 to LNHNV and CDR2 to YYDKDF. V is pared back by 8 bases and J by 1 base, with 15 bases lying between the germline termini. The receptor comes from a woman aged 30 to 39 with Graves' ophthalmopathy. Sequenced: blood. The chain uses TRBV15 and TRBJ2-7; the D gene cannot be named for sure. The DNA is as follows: TGTGCCACCTCGGACGGACCACTATCCTACGAGCAGTACTTC. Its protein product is CATSDGPLSYEQYF.